This T cell receptor beta chain was sequenced for a study of blood T cell repertoires in COVID-19. The recovered donors of Cohort 3 showed two negative PCRs, clearance, or symptom resolution. CDR3 length equals 14 residues. Germline assignment: CDR1 MNHEY and CDR2 SVGAGI. V lost 3 bases to trimming and J lost 3 bases, with 12 bases between them. Measured with immunoSEQ multiplex PCR; TCRdb has only the in-frame clones, and not every one. Of about 300,000 clones in the sample, 75% to 90% were seen once. Sequenced input: PBMCs or T cells enriched from blood (not recorded which). This TCR derives from a woman aged 40 to 55 who had recovered from COVID-19. The gene calls are TRBV6-5 and TRBJ2-7; no clear D gene. The CDR3 region is CASSYASVYYEQYF. Here the CDR3 DNA reads TGTGCCAGCAGTTATGCCTCGGTTTACTACGAGCAGTACTTC.